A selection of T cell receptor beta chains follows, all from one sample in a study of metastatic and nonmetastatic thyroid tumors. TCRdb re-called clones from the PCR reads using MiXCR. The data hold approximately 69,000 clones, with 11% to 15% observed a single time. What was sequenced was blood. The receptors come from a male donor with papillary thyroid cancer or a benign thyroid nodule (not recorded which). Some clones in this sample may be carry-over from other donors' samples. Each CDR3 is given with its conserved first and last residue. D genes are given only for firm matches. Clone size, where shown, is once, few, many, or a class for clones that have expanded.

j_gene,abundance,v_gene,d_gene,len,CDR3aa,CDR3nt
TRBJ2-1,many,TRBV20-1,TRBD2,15,CSASLAGDAYNEQFF,TGCAGTGCTAGTCTCGCGGGAGACGCTTACAATGAGCAGTTCTTC
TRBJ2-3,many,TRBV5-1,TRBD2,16,CASSLALAGVPDTQYF,TGCGCCAGCAGCTTGGCACTAGCGGGAGTCCCAGATACGCAGTATTTT
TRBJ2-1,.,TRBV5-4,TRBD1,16,CASSLVGQGEPNEQFF,TGTGCCAGCAGCTTGGTCGGGCAGGGGGAACCCAATGAGCAGTTCTTC
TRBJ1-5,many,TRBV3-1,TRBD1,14,CASSQQGGNQPQHF,TGTGCCAGCAGCCAACAGGGGGGCAATCAGCCCCAGCATTTT
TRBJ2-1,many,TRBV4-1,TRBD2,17,CASSQGTSGRADNEQFF,TGCGCCAGCAGCCAGGGGACTAGCGGGAGGGCCGACAATGAGCAGTTCTTC
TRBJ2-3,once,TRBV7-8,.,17,CASRLGTRGRSTDTQYF,TGTGCCAGCAGATTAGGAACTAGAGGCCGGAGCACAGATACGCAGTATTTT
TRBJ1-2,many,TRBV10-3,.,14,CAISENSLTRGYTF,TGTGCCATCAGTGAGAACAGCCTAACGAGGGGCTACACCTTC
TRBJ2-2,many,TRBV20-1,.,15,CSAREGRADTGELFF,TGCAGTGCTAGAGAGGGCAGGGCCGACACCGGGGAGCTGTTTTTT
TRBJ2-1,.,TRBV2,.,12,CASSRYRDEQFF,TGTGCCAGCAGTCGTTACAGGGACGAGCAGTTCTTC
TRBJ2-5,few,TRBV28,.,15,CANSRPGPVRETQYF,TGTGCCAACAGTAGACCAGGACCGGTGAGGGAGACCCAGTACTTC
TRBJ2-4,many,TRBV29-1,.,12,CSVEAFKNIQYF,TGCAGCGTTGAGGCCTTCAAAAACATTCAGTACTTC
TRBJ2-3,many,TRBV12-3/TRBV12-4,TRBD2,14,CASSRTSPRDTQYF,TGTGCCAGCAGCCGGACTAGCCCGAGGGATACGCAGTATTTT
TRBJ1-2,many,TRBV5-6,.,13,CASSLQTLYGYTF,TGTGCCAGCAGCTTGCAGACACTCTATGGCTACACCTTC
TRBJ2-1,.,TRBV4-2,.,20,CASSASRDRGQREAYNEQFF,TGTGCCAGCAGCGCCTCCCGGGACAGGGGACAGCGGGAGGCTTACAATGAGCAGTTCTTC
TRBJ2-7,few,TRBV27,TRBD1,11,CARQGCYEQYF,TGCGCCAGACAGGGTTGCTACGAGCAGTACTTC
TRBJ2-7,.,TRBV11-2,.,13,CASSAPTRYEQYF,TGTGCCAGTAGCGCACCTACGCGGTACGAGCAGTACTTC
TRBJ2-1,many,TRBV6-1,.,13,CASHFSSYNEQFF,TGTGCCAGTCACTTTAGCTCCTACAATGAGCAGTTCTTC
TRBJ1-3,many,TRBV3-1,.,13,CASSPRVPNTIYF,TGTGCCAGCAGCCCCAGGGTGCCGAACACCATATATTTT
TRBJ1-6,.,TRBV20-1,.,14,CSARVRGGDSPLHF,TGCAGTGCTAGAGTAAGGGGCGGTGATTCACCCCTCCACTTT
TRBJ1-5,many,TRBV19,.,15,CASSIQDYSNQPQHF,TGTGCCAGTAGTATCCAGGATTATAGCAATCAGCCCCAGCATTTT
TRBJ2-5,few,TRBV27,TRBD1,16,CASSPPGQGDDQAKYF,TGTGCCAGCAGTCCCCCCGGACAGGGGGATGACCAGGCCAAGTACTTC
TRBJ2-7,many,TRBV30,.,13,CAWSGIVIYEQYF,TGTGCCTGGTCCGGGATAGTGATCTACGAGCAGTACTTC
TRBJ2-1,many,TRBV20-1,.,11,CSARKDNEQFF,TGCAGTGCTAGGAAGGACAATGAGCAGTTCTTC
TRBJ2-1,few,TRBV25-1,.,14,CASSRAVSRNEQFF,TGTGCCAGCAGTCGGGCGGTATCTCGGAATGAGCAGTTCTTC
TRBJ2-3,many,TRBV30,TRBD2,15,CAWSASGGSTDTQYF,TGTGCCTGGAGTGCTAGCGGAGGGAGCACAGATACGCAGTATTTT
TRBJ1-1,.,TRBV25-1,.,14,CASSGSLTNTEAFF,TGTGCCAGCAGTGGTAGTTTGACGAACACTGAGGCTTTCTTT
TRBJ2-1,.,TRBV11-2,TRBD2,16,CASSFLASGPYNERFF,TGTGCCAGCAGCTTTTTAGCTAGCGGACCCTACAATGAGCGTTTCTTC
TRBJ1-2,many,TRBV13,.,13,CASSFDRENGYTF,TGTGCCAGCAGCTTTGACCGAGAGAATGGCTACACCTTC
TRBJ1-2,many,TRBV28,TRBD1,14,CASSLSWTGDGYTF,TGTGCCAGCAGTCTATCCTGGACAGGGGACGGCTACACCTTC
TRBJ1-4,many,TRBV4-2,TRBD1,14,CASSRGQQNEKLFF,TGTGCCAGCAGCCGGGGACAGCAAAATGAAAAACTGTTTTTT
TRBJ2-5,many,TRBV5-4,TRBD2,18,CASSTRTSGWVSQETQYF,TGTGCCAGCAGCACTCGGACTAGCGGGTGGGTCTCCCAAGAGACCCAGTACTTC
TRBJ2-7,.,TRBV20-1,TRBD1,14,CSARREGALYEQYF,TGCAGTGCTAGACGTGAGGGGGCGCTTTACGAGCAGTACTTC
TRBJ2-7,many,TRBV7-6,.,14,CASSLAYLDDEQYF,TGTGCCAGCAGCTTAGCGTACCTAGATGACGAGCAGTACTTC
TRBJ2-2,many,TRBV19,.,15,CASKSVLKNTGELFF,TGTGCCAGTAAGAGTGTACTAAAGAACACCGGGGAGCTGTTTTTT
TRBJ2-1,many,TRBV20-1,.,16,CTAGGRDPTRHNEQFF,TGCACCGCTGGGGGCCGTGACCCAACCAGACACAATGAGCAGTTCTTC
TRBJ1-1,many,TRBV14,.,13,CASSQWSGTEAFF,TGTGCCAGCAGCCAATGGTCTGGCACTGAAGCTTTCTTT
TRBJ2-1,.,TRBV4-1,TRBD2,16,CASRQAWGLESDEQFF,TGCGCCAGCAGACAAGCATGGGGACTAGAATCCGATGAGCAGTTCTTC
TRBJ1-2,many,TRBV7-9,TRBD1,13,CASSRLTGIGYTF,TGTGCCAGCAGCCGCCTGACAGGGATTGGCTACACCTTC
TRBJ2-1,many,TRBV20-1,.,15,CSATETGQSYNEQFF,TGCAGTGCCACGGAGACAGGCCAATCGTACAATGAGCAGTTCTTC
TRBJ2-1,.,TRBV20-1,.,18,CSASGRGTTKSSYNEQFF,TGCAGTGCTAGCGGACGGGGAACTACTAAAAGCTCATACAATGAGCAGTTCTTC